This TCR beta chain was recorded in a study of T cells in Graves' hyperthyroidism and ophthalmopathy. At the level of the study: At the time of initial diagnosis and before any treatment, peripheral blood was collected. Study-wide results and caveats: Ophthalmopathy was identified by the model a median about seven months ahead of onset. Most clonotypes expanded in thyroid above 0.001 were likewise present in blood.

This clonotype showed up many times. Its antigen is not identified. The germline V gene has CDR1 SEHNR and CDR2 FQNEAQ (reference sequence). The CDR3 is 13 amino acids. With 6 bases removed from V and 0 bases from J, the gap between germline ends came to 9 bases. Stable disease denoted Graves' hyperthyroidism without ophthalmopathy progression within 18 months. Authors of the study amplified TCR beta CDR3 regions from RNA transcripts. When the TCR CDR3 underwent first-round RT-PCR, the HTBI primer set was used. MiXCR, run by TCRdb on the multiplex PCR reads, gives a single entry per CDR3 protein. The sample includes about half a million distinct CDR3 sequences, 20% to 25% of them seen just once.

The chain couples TRBV7-9 to TRBJ2-7; D unresolved. This TCR came from a young man with Graves' hyperthyroidism. The specimen sequenced was blood. CDR3 protein: CASSPRTSYEQYF. CDR3 nucleotides: TGTGCCAGCAGTCCCCGGACCTCCTACGAGCAGTACTTC.